The clone carrying this T cell receptor (beta chain) came up many times. Its antigen is still unknown. The data belong to a study of regulatory T cells in long-lasting Graves disease. Study-wide background: Newly diagnosed Graves' patients had under 3 months of antithyroid drugs.

Arm-PCR with iRepertoire HTBI primers amplified the CDR3 regions for these TCR beta libraries. Using its own MiXCR run on the multiplex PCR reads, TCRdb lists one record per CDR3 protein. Of 350,000 to 400,000 distinct CDR3 sequences in the sample, around 15% were seen once. Germline V gives CDR1 KGHSH, CDR2 LQKENI. This CDR3 comprises 15 residues. J gave up 4 bases and V 3 bases, and 4 bases lay outside the gene matches. Study-wide results and limits: Persistent disease favored TRBV28, TRBJ1-2 and TRBJ2-5.

The time point denotes: newly diagnosed GD, antithyroid drugs for less than 3 months. Isolated PBMC RNA provided the starting material for the TCR library. The patients were enrolled through endocrinology in Xi'an, China. The same data also went into a second study, on T cells in Graves' hyperthyroidism and ophthalmopathy. That source reports: Most clonotypes expanded in the thyroid (above 0.001) were also present in blood.

The chain joins TRBV18 to TRBJ2-1, with 9 nucleotides matching TRBD2. The sequence was collected from a woman aged 18-30 years with Graves disease. The sequenced sample was peripheral blood mononuclear cells (PBMCs), obtained at new diagnosis, from a patient treated with antithyroid drugs. The CDR3 loop reads CASSPASGGYNEQFF. The CDR3, as DNA: TGTGCCAGCTCACCGGCCAGCGGGGGGTACAATGAGCAGTTCTTC. The full variable domain, completed using reference TRBV18 and TRBJ2-1, is NAGVMQNPRHLVRRRGQEARLRCSPMKGHSHVYWYRQLPEEGLKFMVYLQKENIIDESGMPKERFSAEFPKEGPSILRIQQVVRGDSAAYFCASSPASGGYNEQFFGPGTRLTVL.